The T cell receptor (beta chain) under discussion was sequenced for a study of blood T cell repertoires in COVID-19. CDR1 is LGHDT, CDR2 YNNKEL, per germline (reference sequence). Trimming removed 4 bases at V and 3 bases at J, with 18 bases between. CDR3 length: 16 amino acids. Produced via immunoSEQ multiplex PCR; TCRdb's table is partial and in-frame only. Here the sample spans about 28,000 clones, about 80% being singletons. The sequenced sample was peripheral blood. V is TRBV3-1 (or the pseudogene TRBV3-2) and J is TRBJ2-5; TRBD2 might be the D (6 bases). This TCR was sampled from a man between 65 and 85 years old with acute or convalescent COVID-19. The CDR3 bases are TGTGCCAGCAGCCTAAGGGGATGGGAGCGGGAAGAGACCCAGTACTTC. Encoded protein: CASSLRGWEREETQYF.